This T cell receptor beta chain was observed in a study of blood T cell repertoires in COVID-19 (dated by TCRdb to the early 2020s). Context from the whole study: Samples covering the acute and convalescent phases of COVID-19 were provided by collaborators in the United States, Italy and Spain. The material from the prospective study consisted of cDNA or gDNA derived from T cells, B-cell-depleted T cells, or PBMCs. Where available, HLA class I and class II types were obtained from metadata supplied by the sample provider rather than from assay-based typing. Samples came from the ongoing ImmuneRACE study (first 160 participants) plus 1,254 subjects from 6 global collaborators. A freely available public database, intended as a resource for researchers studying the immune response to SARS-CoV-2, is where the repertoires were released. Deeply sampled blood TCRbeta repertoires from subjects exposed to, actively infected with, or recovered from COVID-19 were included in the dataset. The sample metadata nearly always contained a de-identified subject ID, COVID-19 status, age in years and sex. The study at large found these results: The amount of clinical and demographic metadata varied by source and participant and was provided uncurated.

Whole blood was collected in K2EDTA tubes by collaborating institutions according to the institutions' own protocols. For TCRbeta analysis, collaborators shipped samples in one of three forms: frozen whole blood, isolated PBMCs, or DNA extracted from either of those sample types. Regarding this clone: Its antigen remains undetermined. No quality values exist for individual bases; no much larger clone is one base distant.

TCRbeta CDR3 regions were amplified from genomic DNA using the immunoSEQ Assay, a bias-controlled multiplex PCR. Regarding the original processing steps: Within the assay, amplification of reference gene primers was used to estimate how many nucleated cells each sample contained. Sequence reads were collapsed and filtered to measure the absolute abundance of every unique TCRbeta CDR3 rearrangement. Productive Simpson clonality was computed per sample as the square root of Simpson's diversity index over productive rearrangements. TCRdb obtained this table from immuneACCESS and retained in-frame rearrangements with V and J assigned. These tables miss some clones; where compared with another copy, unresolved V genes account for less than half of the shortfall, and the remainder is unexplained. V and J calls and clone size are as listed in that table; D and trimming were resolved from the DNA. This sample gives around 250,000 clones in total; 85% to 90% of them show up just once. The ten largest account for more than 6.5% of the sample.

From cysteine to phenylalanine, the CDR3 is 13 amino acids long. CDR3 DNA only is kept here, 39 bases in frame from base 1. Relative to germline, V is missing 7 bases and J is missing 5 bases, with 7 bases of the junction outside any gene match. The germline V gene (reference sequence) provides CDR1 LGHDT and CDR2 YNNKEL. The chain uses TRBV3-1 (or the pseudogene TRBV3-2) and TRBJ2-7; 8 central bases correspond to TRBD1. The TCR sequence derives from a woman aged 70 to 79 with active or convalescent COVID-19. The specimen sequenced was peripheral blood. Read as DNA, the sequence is TGTGCCAGCAACAGACAGGGGAGGAACGAGCAGTACTTC. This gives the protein CASNRQGRNEQYF.